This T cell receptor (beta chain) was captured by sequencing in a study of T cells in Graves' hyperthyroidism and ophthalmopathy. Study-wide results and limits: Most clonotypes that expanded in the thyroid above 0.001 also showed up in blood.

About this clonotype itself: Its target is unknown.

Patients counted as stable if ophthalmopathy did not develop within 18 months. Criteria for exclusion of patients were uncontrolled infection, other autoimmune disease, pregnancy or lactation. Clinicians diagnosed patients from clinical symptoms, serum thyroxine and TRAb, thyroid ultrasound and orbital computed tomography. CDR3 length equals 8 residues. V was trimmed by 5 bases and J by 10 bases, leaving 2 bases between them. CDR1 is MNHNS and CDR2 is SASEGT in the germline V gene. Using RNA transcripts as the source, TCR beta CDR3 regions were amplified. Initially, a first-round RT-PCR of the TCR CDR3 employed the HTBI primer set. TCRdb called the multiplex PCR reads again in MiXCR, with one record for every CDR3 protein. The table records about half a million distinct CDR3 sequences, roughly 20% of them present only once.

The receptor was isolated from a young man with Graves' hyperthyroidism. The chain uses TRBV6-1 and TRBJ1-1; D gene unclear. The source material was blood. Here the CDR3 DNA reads TGTGCCAGCAGTAGAGCTTTCTTT. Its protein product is CASSRAFF.